A single TCR beta chain is shown here with its context. Its specificity is not known. The data stem from a study of radiotherapy plus CTLA-4 blockade in lung cancer. Overall study results and limits: Researchers report tumor-derived TCR clones expanding in blood after radiotherapy plus ipilimumab. Reports state that early shifts in blood T cell clones, with interferon-beta, best predicted response.

Germline CDR1 MGHRA, CDR2 YSYEKL. V dropped 1 base and J dropped 6; count of bases not matched to a gene: 7. The CDR3 runs to 15 residues. Profiled with immunoSEQ multiplex PCR; TCRdb holds only in-frame clones, not every one. The sample comprises fewer than 150,000 clones, roughly 74% of which are singletons, and approximately 4.7% rests with the top ten. Focal radiation was given together with CTLA-4 blockade (ipilimumab) to patients with chemo-refractory metastatic non-small-cell lung cancer. This chain connects TRBV4-1 to TRBJ2-7; 9 nucleotides align to TRBD1. The sequence was obtained from a human donor with non-small cell lung cancer who had a partial response to radiotherapy plus ipilimumab. This material consisted of peripheral blood, taken from a patient treated with radiotherapy plus ipilimumab. CDR3: CASSQVLDRGVEQYF. As DNA, the CDR3 is TGCGCCAGCAGCCAAGTTCTTGACAGGGGGGTCGAGCAGTACTTC.